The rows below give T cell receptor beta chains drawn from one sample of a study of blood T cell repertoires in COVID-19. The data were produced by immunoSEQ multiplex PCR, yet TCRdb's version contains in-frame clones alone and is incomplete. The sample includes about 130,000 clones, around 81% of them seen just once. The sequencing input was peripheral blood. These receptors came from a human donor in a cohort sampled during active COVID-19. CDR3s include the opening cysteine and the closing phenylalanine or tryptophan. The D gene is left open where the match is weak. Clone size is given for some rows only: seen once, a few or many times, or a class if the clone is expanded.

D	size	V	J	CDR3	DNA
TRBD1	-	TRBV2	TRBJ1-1	CASSEMDRGAEAFF	TGTGCCAGCAGTGAAATGGACAGGGGCGCTGAAGCTTTCTTT
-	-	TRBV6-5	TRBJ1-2	CASSYSSPNYGYTF	TGTGCCAGCAGTTACTCGAGTCCGAACTATGGCTACACCTTC
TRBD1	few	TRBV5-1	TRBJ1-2	CASSYTGTDNGYTF	TGCGCCAGCAGCTACACCGGGACAGACAATGGCTACACCTTC
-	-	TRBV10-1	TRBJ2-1	CASSAQRVYNEQFF	TGCGCCAGCAGTGCCCAGCGGGTTTACAATGAGCAGTTCTTC
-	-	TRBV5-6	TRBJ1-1	CASSLVGGLENTEAFF	TGTGCCAGCAGCTTGGTGGGAGGACTCGAGAACACTGAAGCTTTCTTT
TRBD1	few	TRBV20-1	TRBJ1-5	CSASQPLRQGFDQPQHF	TGCAGTGCTAGTCAGCCCCTGAGACAGGGGTTCGATCAGCCCCAGCATTTT
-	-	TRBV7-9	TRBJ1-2	CASSPEHYGYTF	TGTGCCAGCAGCCCAGAACACTATGGCTACACCTTC
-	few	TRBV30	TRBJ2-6	CAWSVTRGTNVLTF	TGTGCCTGGAGTGTAACCAGGGGTACCAACGTCCTGACTTTC
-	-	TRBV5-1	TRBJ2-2	CASTPEGEGELFF	TGCGCCAGCACCCCCGAGGGGGAAGGGGAGCTGTTTTTT
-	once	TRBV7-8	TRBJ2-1	CASSFSWGNEGFF	TGTGCCAGCAGCTTTAGCTGGGGTAATGAGGGGTTCTTC
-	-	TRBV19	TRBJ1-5	CASSTPGERNQPQHF	TGTGCCAGTAGTACCCCCGGGGAGCGAAATCAGCCCCAGCATTTT
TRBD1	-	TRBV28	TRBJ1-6	CASSLTTYRDRGITPLHF	TGTGCCAGCAGTTTAACAACCTACCGCGACAGGGGAATTACACCCCTCCACTTT
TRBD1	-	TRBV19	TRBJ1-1	CASSPGQTMNTEAFF	TGTGCCAGTAGTCCGGGACAGACCATGAACACTGAAGCTTTCTTT
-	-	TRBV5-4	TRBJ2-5	CASSFGQQETQYF	TGTGCCAGCAGCTTCGGACAGCAAGAGACCCAGTACTTC
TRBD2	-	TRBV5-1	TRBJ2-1	CASSIKPSGGSYNEQFF	TGCGCCAGCAGCATAAAACCTAGCGGGGGGTCCTACAATGAGCAGTTCTTC
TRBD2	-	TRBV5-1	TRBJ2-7	CASSRSGGSSYEQYF	TGCGCCAGCAGCCGGAGCGGGGGAAGCTCCTACGAGCAGTACTTC
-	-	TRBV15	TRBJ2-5	CATSRDQGPQETQYF	TGTGCCACCAGCAGAGATCAGGGGCCCCAAGAGACCCAGTACTTC
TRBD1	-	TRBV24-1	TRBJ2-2	CATSRDRAATGELFF	TGTGCCACCAGCAGGGACAGGGCGGCCACCGGGGAGCTGTTTTTT
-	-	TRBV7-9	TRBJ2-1	CASSLVLRLKHEQFF	TGTGCCAGCAGCTTAGTCCTTAGACTAAAGCATGAGCAGTTCTTC
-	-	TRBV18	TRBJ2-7	CASSDGQSYEQYF	TGTGCCAGCTCAGACGGACAGTCCTACGAGCAGTACTTC
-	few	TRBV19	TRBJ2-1	CASSITFGGPNEQFF	TGTGCCAGTAGTATAACCTTCGGGGGTCCCAATGAGCAGTTCTTC
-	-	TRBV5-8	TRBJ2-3	CASSLGGQDTQYF	TGTGCCAGCAGCTTGGGAGGCCAAGATACGCAGTATTTT
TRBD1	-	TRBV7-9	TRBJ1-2	CASSFQGAPGYTF	TGTGCCAGCAGCTTTCAGGGGGCGCCTGGCTACACCTTC
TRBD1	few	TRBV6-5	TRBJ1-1	CASSPLRAGGAFF	TGTGCCAGCAGTCCGCTGAGGGCAGGGGGAGCTTTCTTT
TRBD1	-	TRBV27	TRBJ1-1	CASSIYRGSGRNTEAFF	TGTGCCAGCAGTATCTACAGGGGGTCGGGTAGGAACACTGAAGCTTTCTTT
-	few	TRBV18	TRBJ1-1	CASSPGGGNTEAFF	TGTGCCAGCTCACCGGGCGGGGGTAACACTGAAGCTTTCTTT
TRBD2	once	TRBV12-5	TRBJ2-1	CASGLGTSINEQFF	TGTGCTAGTGGTTTGGGGACTAGCATTAATGAGCAGTTCTTC
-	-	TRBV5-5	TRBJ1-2	CASSTDWGNYGYTF	TGTGCCAGCAGCACGGACTGGGGAAACTATGGCTACACCTTC
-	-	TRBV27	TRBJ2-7	CASSFRVSHEQYF	TGTGCCAGCAGTTTCAGGGTGAGCCACGAGCAGTACTTC
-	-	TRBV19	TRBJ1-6	CASNHPRANSPLHF	TGTGCCAGTAACCATCCACGCGCGAATTCACCCCTCCACTTT
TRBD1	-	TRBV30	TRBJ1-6	CAWTPDRGAPLHF	TGTGCCTGGACCCCGGACAGGGGGGCACCCCTCCACTTT
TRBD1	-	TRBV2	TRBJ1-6	CASSLGTGNSPLHF	TGTGCCAGCAGTTTAGGGACAGGCAATTCACCCCTCCACTTT
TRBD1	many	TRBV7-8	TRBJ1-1	CASSPLGVAGGRTEAFF	TGTGCCAGCAGCCCACTAGGGGTGGCAGGGGGTCGAACTGAAGCTTTCTTT
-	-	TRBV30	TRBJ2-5	CAWSVILATQETQYF	TGTGCCTGGAGTGTAATACTAGCTACACAAGAGACCCAGTACTTC
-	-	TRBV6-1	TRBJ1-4	CASSDLGQGSEKLFF	TGTGCCAGCAGTGATCTCGGGCAGGGCAGTGAAAAACTGTTTTTT
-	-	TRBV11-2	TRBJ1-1	CASSPPLFGGTEAFF	TGTGCCAGCAGCCCCCCCCTTTTCGGGGGCACTGAAGCTTTCTTT
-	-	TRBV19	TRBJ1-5	CASSIALLSNQPQHF	TGTGCCAGTAGTATAGCCCTGTTGTCGAATCAGCCCCAGCATTTT
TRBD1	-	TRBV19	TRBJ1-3	CASSMGDRFSGNTIYF	TGTGCCAGTAGCATGGGGGACAGGTTCTCTGGAAACACCATATATTTT
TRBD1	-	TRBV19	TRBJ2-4	CASSRTAGEPGGRDIQYF	TGTGCCAGTAGTAGGACGGCCGGAGAGCCAGGGGGAAGGGACATTCAGTACTTC
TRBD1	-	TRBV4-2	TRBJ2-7	CASSQGGARDRGDEQYF	TGTGCCAGCAGCCAAGGAGGAGCCCGGGACAGGGGGGACGAGCAGTACTTC
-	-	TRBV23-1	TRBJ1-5	CASSQPTTLDSNQPQHF	TGCGCCAGCAGTCAACCGACTACCCTTGACAGCAATCAGCCCCAGCATTTT
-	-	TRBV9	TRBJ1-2	CASSVTLGGVGGYTF	TGTGCCAGCAGCGTAACCCTGGGCGGGGTAGGGGGCTACACCTTC
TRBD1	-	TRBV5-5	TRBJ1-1	CASSLAPGQGEEAFF	TGTGCCAGCAGCTTGGCTCCGGGACAGGGTGAAGAAGCTTTCTTT
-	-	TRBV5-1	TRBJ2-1	CASSLARGYNEQFF	TGCGCCAGCAGCTTGGCCCGGGGATACAATGAGCAGTTCTTC
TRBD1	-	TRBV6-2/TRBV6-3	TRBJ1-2	CASSYGPGQGILRYTF	TGTGCCAGCAGTTACGGGCCGGGACAGGGTATCCTTCGCTACACCTTC
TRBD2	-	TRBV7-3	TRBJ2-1	CASSFGGASYNEQFF	TGTGCCAGCAGCTTCGGGGGGGCCTCCTACAATGAGCAGTTCTTC
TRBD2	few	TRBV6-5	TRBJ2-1	CASSYKRGGLYEQFF	TGTGCCAGCAGTTACAAGCGGGGGGGTCTTTATGAGCAGTTCTTC
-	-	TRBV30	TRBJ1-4	CAGTGGVAEKLFF	TGTGCCGGCACGGGGGGGGTGGCGGAAAAACTGTTTTTT
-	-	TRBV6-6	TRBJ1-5	CASSPAGGQPQHF	TGTGCCAGCAGCCCCGCGGGGGGTCAGCCCCAGCATTTT
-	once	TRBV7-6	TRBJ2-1	CASSLNRDNEQFF	TGTGCCAGCAGCTTAAACAGGGACAATGAGCAGTTCTTC
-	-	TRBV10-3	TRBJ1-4	CAISEGMDEGEKLFF	TGTGCCATCAGTGAGGGAATGGACGAGGGCGAAAAACTGTTTTTT
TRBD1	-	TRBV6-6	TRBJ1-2	CASSYPGQGMDGYTF	TGTGCCAGCAGTTACCCTGGACAGGGAATGGATGGCTACACCTTC
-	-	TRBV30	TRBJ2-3	CAWNSFLTSTDTQYF	TGTGCCTGGAATAGCTTTCTTACTAGCACAGATACGCAGTATTTT
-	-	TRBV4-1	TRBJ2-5	CASSQASSDWPQETQYF	TGCGCCAGCAGCCAAGCCTCATCGGACTGGCCTCAGGAGACCCAGTACTTC
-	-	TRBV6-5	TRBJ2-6	CASSYRGTGANVLTF	TGTGCCAGCAGTTACAGGGGGACTGGGGCCAACGTCCTGACTTTC
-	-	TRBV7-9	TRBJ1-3	CASSLVTDGNTIYF	TGTGCCAGCAGCTTAGTCACAGACGGAAACACCATATATTTT
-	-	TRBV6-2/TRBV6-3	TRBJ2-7	CASTPDSATYEQYF	TGTGCCAGCACCCCGGACAGTGCAACCTACGAGCAGTACTTC
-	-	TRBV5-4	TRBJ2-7	CASSLGGLYEQYF	TGTGCCAGCAGCTTGGGGGGACTCTACGAGCAGTACTTC
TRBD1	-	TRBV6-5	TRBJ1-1	CASSYSPDRGEAFF	TGTGCCAGCAGTTACTCCCCGGACAGGGGGGAAGCTTTCTTT